Following are 5 T cell receptor beta chains from one sample sequenced in a study of CD8+ T cells in alopecia areata. Regarding treatment: oral pan-JAK inhibitor, 5-10 mg twice daily. cDNA serving as the sequencing template came from extracted, reverse transcribed RNA. Measured with immunoSEQ multiplex PCR; TCRdb has only the in-frame clones, and not every one. The sample lists more than 200,000 clones, roughly 40% occurring once. The source was CD4+ T cells sorted from blood, collected around week 37, from a patient treated with tofacitinib. The receptors derive from a human donor with alopecia areata.

This sequence joins TRBV28 and TRBJ2-7, with D possibly being TRBD2 (5 bases). CDR1 is MDHEN, CDR2 SYDVKM, per germline. The CDR3 consists of 13 residues. Between the trimmed V and J ends, which lost 4 bases and 12 bases, there was a span of 19 bases. The CDR3: CASSSSAVTSLYF. In nucleotides, the CDR3 is TGTGCCAGCAGTTCATCAGCGGTCACGAGCTTGTACTTC. Filled out from reference TRBV28 and TRBJ2-7, the complete variable domain reads DVKVTQSSRYLVKRTGEKVFLECVQDMDHENMFWYRQDPGLGLRLIYFSYDVKMKEKGDIPEGYSVSREKKERFSLILESASTNQTSMYLCASSSSAVTSLYFGPGTRLTVT.

The rearrangement uses TRBV20-1 and TRBJ2-3; the D is unclear. CDR3 length: 11 amino acids. Deletions cut 3 bases from V and 4 bases from J, with 5 bases between. Germline CDR1 is DFQATT and CDR2 is SNEGSKA (reference sequence). The DNA of the CDR3 is TGCAGTGCTAGCCCGGCAGATACGCAGTATTTT. The encoded protein is CSASPADTQYF.

The sample holds a few counts of this clone. The genes are TRBV19 and TRBJ2-1; TRBD2 matches at 10 bases. There are 18 residues in the CDR3. V shed 3 bases, J shed 2 bases, and the junction held 10 bases outside the gene matches. In germline, CDR1 is LNHDA, CDR2 SQIVND (reference sequence). The CDR3 DNA sequence: TGTGCCAGTAGTATTCTAGCGGGAGAAGGGGGAACCTACAATGAGCAGTTCTTC. Its protein product is CASSILAGEGGTYNEQFF.

This clone was seen more than once but under ten times. This chain joins TRBV29-1 and TRBJ1-1, with no clear D. CDR1 and CDR2 (germline): SQVTM, ANQGSEA. The length of the CDR3 is 12 residues. Trimming stripped 7 bases from V and 1 base from J, with 10 bases between. CDR3 bases: TGCAGCGGGCTGGAACCGAACACTGAAGCTTTCTTT. Its translation is CSGLEPNTEAFF.

This sequence joins TRBV2 and TRBJ2-7; 8 bases are a match to TRBD2. Germline CDR1 and CDR2: SNHLY and FYNNEI. The length of the CDR3 is 14 residues. Trimming at V came to 4 bases and at J to 3 bases, leaving 5 bases not matched to a gene. The CDR3 here is CASSGREGNYEQYF. As DNA, the CDR3 is TGTGCCAGCAGTGGCCGGGAGGGGAACTACGAGCAGTACTTC.